This TCR beta chain stems from a study of spatial heterogeneity in lung cancer. The study's findings and limits: Tracking of tumor mutation counts was seen in expanded intratumoral alpha and beta TCR counts.

On this clonotype itself: Its antigen is undetermined.

CDR3 length: 14 amino acids. Time point denoted: sample taken at primary tumor resection. TCRdb used MiXCR to reprocess the 5' RACE reads, holding one entry per CDR3 protein. The data contain about 850 distinct CDR3 sequences, roughly three quarters of them seen just once; the ten biggest clones take up 28%. The TCR sequence derives from a male donor with early-stage non-small cell lung cancer. The source material was lung tumor tissue, sampled at surgery. The chain couples TRBV12-3 or TRBV12-4 to TRBJ2-2, with 9 positions matching TRBD1. CDR3 residues: CGTGERSNTGELFF. DNA for the CDR3: TGTGGGACAGGGGAGCGCTCGAACACCGGGGAGCTGTTTTTT.